Listed below are T cell receptor beta chains from one sample, sequenced in a study of PD-1 blockade in classical Hodgkin lymphoma. The protocol was immunoSEQ multiplex PCR, while the TCRdb copy is restricted to in-frame clones and leaves out a portion. The sample has 40,000 to 55,000 clones, around 80% seen once. Sequenced material: peripheral blood mononuclear cells (PBMCs), taken before the fourth cycle of nivolumab. Receptor source: a human donor with classical Hodgkin lymphoma. The CDR3 runs from the conserved cysteine through the conserved F or W. D genes are given only for firm matches. Clone size, where shown, is once, few, many, or a class for clones that have expanded.

TRBJ2-5 | - | TRBV7-7 | - | TGTGCTAGCAGCCAGAATTCGGGGAAAGAGACCCAGTACTTC | CASSQNSGKETQYF
TRBJ2-7 | - | TRBV5-1 | - | TGCGCCAGCAGCTTGGGGAGTTACTACGAGCAGTACTTC | CASSLGSYYEQYF
TRBJ1-2 | - | TRBV28 | - | TGTGCCTCCTGGAGCCCTAACTATGGCTACACCTTC | CASWSPNYGYTF
TRBJ1-5 | - | TRBV5-5 | - | TGTGCCAGCAGCTTGGAATGGGGCCAGCCCCAGCATTTT | CASSLEWGQPQHF
TRBJ1-2 | - | TRBV7-9 | - | TGTGCCAGCAGCTATCGGGGCTCTAACTATGGCTACACCTTC | CASSYRGSNYGYTF
TRBJ2-1 | - | TRBV19 | - | TGTGCCAGTAGTATAGAGGCGGGCCGTGAGCAGTTCTTC | CASSIEAGREQFF
TRBJ1-1 | TRBD1 | TRBV29-1 | - | TGCAGCGTTCCTCGGACAGGGGGGAACACTGAAGCTTTCTTT | CSVPRTGGNTEAFF
TRBJ2-3 | - | TRBV13 | - | TGTGCCAGCAGCTTAGGCCAAGGCAGGGACACAGATACGCAGTATTTT | CASSLGQGRDTDTQYF
TRBJ1-2 | TRBD1 | TRBV11-2 | - | TGTGCCAGCAGCCCAATCAGGGGGGTCGGTGGCTACACCTTC | CASSPIRGVGGYTF
TRBJ1-5 | - | TRBV12-5 | - | TGTGCTAGTGGGCAGGGGAGGTTACAGCCCCAGCATTTT | CASGQGRLQPQHF
TRBJ2-5 | - | TRBV11-3 | - | TGTGCCAGCAGCCAATACAGGGTGGAGACCCAGTACTTC | CASSQYRVETQYF
TRBJ2-7 | - | TRBV27 | many | TGTGCCAGCAGTTTAAGGGAACCGGGAAGCTCCTACGAGCAGTACTTC | CASSLREPGSSYEQYF
TRBJ2-1 | - | TRBV14 | few | TGTGCCAGCAGCCTAGGGACAAGCCTATACAATGAGCAGTTCTTC | CASSLGTSLYNEQFF
TRBJ2-7 | - | TRBV9 | - | TGTGCCAGCAGCGCCTGGGACGGCGGCTACGAGCAGTACTTC | CASSAWDGGYEQYF
TRBJ2-3 | - | TRBV15 | once | TGTGCCACCAGCAGACTGAAACAGGGCCCAGATACGCAGTATTTT | CATSRLKQGPDTQYF
TRBJ1-3 | - | TRBV19 | - | TGTGCCAGTACCCGGGCCGCCTCTGGAAACACCATATATTTT | CASTRAASGNTIYF
TRBJ1-1 | - | TRBV5-6 | - | TGTGCCAGCAGCTGGGGGGGTATGAACACTGAAGCTTTCTTT | CASSWGGMNTEAFF
TRBJ1-1 | - | TRBV7-9 | - | TGTGCCAGCACCCAACAAGCGGGGGTAGGTTTCACTGAAGCTTTCTTT | CASTQQAGVGFTEAFF
TRBJ1-1 | - | TRBV5-5 | few | TGTGCCAGCAGCTTGGCCGTAACACCTCCGGAGGTAGCTTTCTTT | CASSLAVTPPEVAFF
TRBJ1-2 | - | TRBV7-2 | - | TGTGCCAGCAGCTTGGAAAACTATGGCTACACCTTC | CASSLENYGYTF
TRBJ1-4 | - | TRBV5-8 | once | TGTGCCAGCAGCTTTAGCCTCAGGGGCGAAAAACTGTTTTTT | CASSFSLRGEKLFF
TRBJ1-2 | - | TRBV7-9 | - | TGTGCCAGCAGCTTGGCAGGGGATCCTAACTATGGCTACACCTTC | CASSLAGDPNYGYTF
TRBJ1-1 | - | TRBV30 | - | TGTGCCTGGAGTAGCTACACTGAAGCTTTCTTT | CAWSSYTEAFF
TRBJ1-2 | - | TRBV6-6 | - | TGTGCCAGCAGTCTCGCTGTTGAGTTCTATGGCTACACCTTC | CASSLAVEFYGYTF
TRBJ2-3 | - | TRBV5-4 | - | TGTGCCAGCAGCTTGGCAGGGGCGAGCACAGATACGCAGTATTTT | CASSLAGASTDTQYF
TRBJ2-7 | TRBD2 | TRBV18 | - | TGTGCCAGCTCATCCTTCGGGACTACCAACTCCTACGAGCAGTACTTC | CASSSFGTTNSYEQYF
TRBJ2-1 | TRBD2 | TRBV11-2 | - | TGTGCCAGCAGCTGGACCGTGGAGACTAGCGGGGGGAGATTCTTC | CASSWTVETSGGRFF
TRBJ2-7 | - | TRBV15 | once | TGTGCCACCAGCAGAAGCCGCGGGGATTCCTACGAGCAGTACTTC | CATSRSRGDSYEQYF
TRBJ2-7 | TRBD1 | TRBV6-1 | - | TGTGCCAGCAGTGAACGAGGGGACAGCTTCTTC | CASSERGDSFF
TRBJ1-1 | - | TRBV28 | few | TGTGCCAGCAGTTTTGAGGGTTCCGCTTTCTTT | CASSFEGSAFF
TRBJ1-6 | - | TRBV19 | - | TGTGCCAGTAGCCGGGTTAGGGATAATTCACCCCTCCACTTT | CASSRVRDNSPLHF
TRBJ2-3 | - | TRBV7-8 | - | TGTGCCAGCAGCTTAATTCCGGGGGGCACAGATACGCAGTATTTT | CASSLIPGGTDTQYF
TRBJ2-7 | TRBD1 | TRBV4-2 | many | TGTGCCAGCAGCCAAGATTTGGGGGACAGCTCCTACGAGCAGTACTTC | CASSQDLGDSSYEQYF
TRBJ2-3 | - | TRBV5-1 | - | TGCGCCAGCAGCTTGGGGTCGGTTGGCACAGATACGCAGTATTTT | CASSLGSVGTDTQYF
TRBJ2-3 | - | TRBV5-1 | - | TGCGCCAGCAGCTTAACGCGATTCAATACGCAGTATTTT | CASSLTRFNTQYF
TRBJ1-6 | TRBD1 | TRBV4-3 | - | TGCGCCAGCAGCCAAGATGGGGGACAGGGAAATAATTCACCCCTCCACTTT | CASSQDGGQGNNSPLHF
TRBJ2-5 | TRBD1 | TRBV25-1 | - | TGTGCCAGCGGGACAGGGGGCGCCGAGACCCAGTACTTC | CASGTGGAETQYF
TRBJ2-7 | - | TRBV4-3 | - | TGCGCCAGCAGCCAAGCAGGTACTTACGAGCAGTACTTC | CASSQAGTYEQYF
TRBJ2-7 | - | TRBV19 | - | TGTGCCAGTAGCCCGCTTCGGGATGCCTACGAGCAGTACTTC | CASSPLRDAYEQYF
TRBJ1-1 | - | TRBV19 | medium-sized | TGTGCCAGTAGCGGGGATCCCAGGGAAGCTTTCTTT | CASSGDPREAFF
TRBJ1-1 | - | TRBV28 | - | TGTGCCAGCAGTTTGGGAGGGGATTTAGGGGCTTTCTTT | CASSLGGDLGAFF
TRBJ1-3 | - | TRBV18 | - | TGTGCCAGCTCACGCTTATCCGGGACAAGCGACACCATATATTTT | CASSRLSGTSDTIYF
TRBJ2-1 | - | TRBV7-3 | - | TGTGCCAGCAGCCCCCCGGGGTTTAGCAATGAGCAGTTCTTC | CASSPPGFSNEQFF
TRBJ1-5 | - | TRBV7-9 | - | TGTGCCAGCAGCAAACAGGTAGAGCCCCAGCATTTT | CASSKQVEPQHF
TRBJ2-7 | - | TRBV6-1 | - | TGTGCCAGCAGCTTAGGTCGATCGGCCTACGAGCAGTACTTC | CASSLGRSAYEQYF
TRBJ2-5 | TRBD2 | TRBV13 | few | TGTGCCAGCAGCCCTCGGACTAGCGGGGGGCAAGAGACCCAGTACTTC | CASSPRTSGGQETQYF
TRBJ2-3 | - | TRBV7-9 | - | TGTGCCAGCAGCCCGTGGGACAACAGACCCACAGATACGCAGTATTTT | CASSPWDNRPTDTQYF
TRBJ2-7 | TRBD2 | TRBV6-6 | - | TGTGCCAGCAGGGGGACTAGCGGCGTCTCCTACGAGCAGTACTTC | CASRGTSGVSYEQYF
TRBJ2-7 | TRBD2 | TRBV6-5 | few | TGTGCCAGCAGTTACGCTAGCGGATTATACGAGCAGTACTTC | CASSYASGLYEQYF
TRBJ1-1 | - | TRBV29-1 | - | TGCAGCGCACTAACCTCTACAGCGAACACTGAAGCTTTCTTT | CSALTSTANTEAFF
TRBJ1-5 | - | TRBV30 | - | TGTGCCTGGAGTGCAGGACGGGGGAATCAGCCCCAGCATTTT | CAWSAGRGNQPQHF
TRBJ1-1 | - | TRBV5-1 | - | TGCGCCAGCAGCTTGGTTTCAGGGAACACTGAAGCTTTCTTT | CASSLVSGNTEAFF
TRBJ2-2 | - | TRBV5-1 | - | TGCGCCAGCAGCCCGGGACATACGAACACCGGGGAGCTGTTTTTT | CASSPGHTNTGELFF
TRBJ2-7 | TRBD1 | TRBV7-9 | - | TGTGCCAGCAGCCATCAACAGGGGGTTACCTACGAGCAGTACTTC | CASSHQQGVTYEQYF
TRBJ1-1 | - | TRBV30 | - | TGTGCCTGGAGTCGGTATATTGAAGCTTTCTTT | CAWSRYIEAFF
TRBJ2-7 | - | TRBV29-1 | few | TGCAGCGTTGAAGACAGGGTCGAGCAGTACTTC | CSVEDRVEQYF
TRBJ1-2 | - | TRBV6-1 | medium-sized | TGTGCCAGCAGTGAACGTCTGCAGCCGGCTCCAGCCTATGGCTACACCTTC | CASSERLQPAPAYGYTF
TRBJ1-1 | - | TRBV28 | - | TGTGCCAGCAGTTTACCGGGGGACCCCATAGTCCGAGCTTTCTTT | CASSLPGDPIVRAFF
TRBJ1-4 | - | TRBV7-2 | - | TGTGCCAGCAGCTTAGATGTTGGTTTACGGGGAAAACTGTTTTTT | CASSLDVGLRGKLFF
TRBJ2-3 | - | TRBV7-3 | - | TGTGCCAGCAGCACCGCCAGCACAGATACGCAGTATTTT | CASSTASTDTQYF